The T cell receptor beta chain described here comes from a study of Tregs in tolerant kidney transplant recipients (dated by TCRdb to about 2019). Concerning the study at large: Transplants used related donors with nonmyeloablative bone marrow transplantation; mixed chimerism was transient in the human trials. The study used TCRbeta sequencing to identify donor-specific regulatory T cells before combined kidney and bone marrow transplantation, then tracked those cells after transplant.

CDR1 and CDR2 were assigned from the germline V gene (reference sequence) as DFQATT and SNEGSKA. Trimmed from V: 0 bases; trimmed from J: 6 bases; junction bases lacking a gene match: 6. Spanning cysteine to phenylalanine, the CDR3 consists of 15 amino acids. Shown are 36 bases from within the CDR3, in frame from base 1. A note on this clone: The antigen this receptor binds is unknown. The DNA ends 3 residues before the CDR3 does, and the rest of the CDR3 is filled in from the germline J gene.

Overall study outcomes, separate from this receptor: Because the study included only a small number of patients, the results must be confirmed in larger populations and under other immunosuppression protocols. Biological reproducibility was not directly assessed, although technical replication error appeared to be minimal. PCR primers changed over time for some patients, so nucleotide-level comparison across those patients' samples was not possible. Expanding Tregs with activated donor B cells appeared to identify the most biologically relevant and donor-specific TCRbeta repertoire. In tolerant patients, donor-specific Tregs expanded more than Tregs overall, which suggests antigen-driven rather than nonspecific expansion.

For TCRbeta CDR3 sequencing, genomic DNA from the sorted cells was extracted using the QIAGEN DNeasy Blood and Tissue Kit. High-throughput TCRbeta CDR3 sequencing, including PCR amplification with bias correction and internal controls, was performed commercially through immunoSEQ. Per the source publication's procedure: A unique productive TCRbeta sequence was defined by the CDR3 nucleotide sequence when primers matched, and otherwise by the CDR3 amino acid sequence together with the Vbeta and Jbeta genes. To correct for sorting error, sequences found in more than one sorted population at a frequency ratio of 2:1 or less were discarded, and the remaining shared sequences were assigned to the population with the higher frequency. Sequences were defined as donor-reactive when expanded at least 5-fold in CFSE-low cells versus unstimulated cells and present at a frequency of at least 0.01% in CFSE-low cells. Jensen-Shannon divergence calculated on the top 100 TCRbeta sequences ranked by frequency was used to measure repertoire divergence. For samples with multiple sequencing runs, sorting error was corrected separately for each run before the runs were pooled. TCRdb mirrors the immuneACCESS table, restricted to in-frame sequences. Some clones are absent from its copies; in checked studies, under half trace to an unresolved V gene, and the reason for the others is unknown. For V, J and clone size, that table is used; D and trimming come from the DNA. The sample table holds more than 30,000 clones. The leading ten clones occupy over 13% of the sample.

The label giving this sample's time point can be read as: blood sample drawn before combined kidney and bone marrow transplant. Thawed PBMCs were FACS-sorted into unstimulated Tregs (CD4+CD25+CD127-), CD4+ non-Tregs (CD4+CD25-), CD4 cells and CD8 cells. Patients were 4 combined kidney and bone marrow transplant recipients from the ITN036ST trial, and only these trial subjects had samples available. Healthy control blood was processed to PBMCs with a Ficoll density gradient and then cryopreserved, whereas patient PBMCs were collected both before and after transplant. The source of this sequence is a human donor who received a combined kidney and bone marrow transplant. Rearrangement joined TRBV20-1 to TRBJ2-1; 9 middle bases align to TRBD2. Sequences were derived from CD8+ T cells from blood, sampled before the transplant. CDR3 bases read: TGCAGTGCTAGAGAGAAGGGACTAGCAGTCAATGAG. It translates as CSAREKGLAVNE. The full-length CDR3 reads as CSAREKGLAVNEQFF.